This TCR beta chain was retrieved from a study of cytomegalovirus exposure and HLA in healthy donors. Study context: In terms of ancestry, the Caucasian-associated cluster contained about four fifths of the roughly 400 genotyped donors.

Trimming stripped 4 bases from V and 2 bases from J, with 11 bases between. This CDR3 has 15 residues. CDR1 and CDR2 (germline): MNHEY, SVGAGI. Primers: 60 Vbeta forward and 13 Jbeta reverse. Data came from immunoSEQ multiplex PCR; TCRdb stores just in-frame clones and leaves some out. The table has 130,000 or so clones, roughly 77% seen once. This TCR came from a man in his forties or fifties in good health and CMV-seronegative. The specimen was PBMCs. This rearrangement joins TRBV6-5 to TRBJ1-4, with D possibly TRBD1 on 6 matching bases. The CDR3 reads CASSCFRGTNEKLFF. CDR3 in DNA: TGTGCCAGCAGTTGCTTTAGGGGGACTAATGAAAAACTGTTTTTT.